This entry describes one T cell receptor (beta chain). No antigen is known for it. This record comes from a study of cytomegalovirus exposure and HLA in healthy donors. Turning to the study itself: Of the donors genotyped, 398 in all, around 76% fell in the Caucasian-associated ancestry cluster. Whole-study results and caveats: Across HLA loci, a later analysis found differing TCR association rates, with DRB1 most and HLA-C fewest. Several top significant clusters appeared, in a later analysis, to be linked to common viral pathogens.

CDR3 size: 15 residues. From germline, CDR1 is MNHEY and CDR2 SMNVEV (reference sequence). Primers for the PCR totalled 60 Vbeta and 13 Jbeta. The method was immunoSEQ multiplex PCR; TCRdb's version includes in-frame clones alone and lacks a portion of them. The sample contains over 110,000 clones, about 80% of which appear only once. V is TRBV27 and J is TRBJ2-5; 8 nucleotides match TRBD2. The J call may be in error: the DNA end matches TRBJ2-7 better. The TCR comes from a middle-aged woman in good health and CMV-seropositive. The specimen was PBMCs. The CDR3 coding sequence is TGTGCCAGCAGTTTACGGCGGGAGGCCTCCTACGAGCAGTACTTC. This encodes CASSLRREASYEQYF.